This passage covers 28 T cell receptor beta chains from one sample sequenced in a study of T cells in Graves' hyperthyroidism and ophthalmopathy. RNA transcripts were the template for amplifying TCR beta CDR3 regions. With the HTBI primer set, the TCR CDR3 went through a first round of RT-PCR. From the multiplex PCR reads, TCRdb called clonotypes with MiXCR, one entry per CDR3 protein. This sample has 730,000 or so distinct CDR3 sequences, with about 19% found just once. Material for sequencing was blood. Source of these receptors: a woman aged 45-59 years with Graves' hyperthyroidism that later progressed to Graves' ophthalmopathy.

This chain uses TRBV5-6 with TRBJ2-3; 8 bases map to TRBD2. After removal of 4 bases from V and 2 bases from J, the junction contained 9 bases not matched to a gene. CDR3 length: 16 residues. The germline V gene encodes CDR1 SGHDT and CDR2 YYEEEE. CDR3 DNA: TGTGCCAGCAGCCTGCCCTTAGCGGGGCTCACAGATACGCAGTATTTT. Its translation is CASSLPLAGLTDTQYF.

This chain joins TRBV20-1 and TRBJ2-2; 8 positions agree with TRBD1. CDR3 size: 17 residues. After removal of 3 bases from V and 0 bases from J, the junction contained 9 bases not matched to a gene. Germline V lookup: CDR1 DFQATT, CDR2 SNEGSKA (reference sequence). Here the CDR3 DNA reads TGCAGTGCTAGGGCAGCGACAGGGGCGTCGAACACCGGGGAGCTGTTTTTT. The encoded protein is CSARAATGASNTGELFF.

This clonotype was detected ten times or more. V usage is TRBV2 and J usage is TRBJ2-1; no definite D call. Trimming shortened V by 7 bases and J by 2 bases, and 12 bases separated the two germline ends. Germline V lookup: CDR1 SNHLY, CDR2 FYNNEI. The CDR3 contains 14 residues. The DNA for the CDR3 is TGTGCCAGCATCGGAATGAGAACCTACAATGAGCAGTTCTTC. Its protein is CASIGMRTYNEQFF.

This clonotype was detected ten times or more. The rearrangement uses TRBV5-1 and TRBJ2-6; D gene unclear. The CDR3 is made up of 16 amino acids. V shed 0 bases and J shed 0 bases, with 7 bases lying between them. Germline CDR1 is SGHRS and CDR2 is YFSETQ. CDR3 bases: TGCGCCAGCAGCTTGGGACGGTACTCTGGGGCCAACGTCCTGACTTTC. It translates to CASSLGRYSGANVLTF.

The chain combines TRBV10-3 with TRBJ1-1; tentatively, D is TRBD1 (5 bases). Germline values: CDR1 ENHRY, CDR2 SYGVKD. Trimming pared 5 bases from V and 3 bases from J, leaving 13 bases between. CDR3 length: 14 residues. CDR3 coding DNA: TGTGCCATCAGTTACGACAGACCAGACACTGAAGCTTTCTTT. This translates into CAISYDRPDTEAFF.

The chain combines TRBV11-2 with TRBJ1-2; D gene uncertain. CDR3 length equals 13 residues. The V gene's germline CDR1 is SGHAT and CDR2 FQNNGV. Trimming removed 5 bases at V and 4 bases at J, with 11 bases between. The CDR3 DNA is TGTGCCAGCAGCCTCACTGAGGGCTATGGCTACACCTTC. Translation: CASSLTEGYGYTF. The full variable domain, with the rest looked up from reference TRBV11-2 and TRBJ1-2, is EAGVAQSPRYKIIEKRQSVAFWCNPISGHATLYWYQQILGQGPKLLIQFQNNGVVDDSQLPKDRFSAERLKGVDSTLKIQPAKLEDSAVYLCASSLTEGYGYTFGSGTRLTVV.

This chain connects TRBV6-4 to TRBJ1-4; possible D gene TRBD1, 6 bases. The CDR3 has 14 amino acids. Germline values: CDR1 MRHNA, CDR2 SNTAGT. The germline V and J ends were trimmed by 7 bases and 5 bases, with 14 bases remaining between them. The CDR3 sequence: CASKAGVNNEKLFF. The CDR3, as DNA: TGTGCCAGCAAAGCAGGGGTAAACAATGAAAAACTGTTTTTT.

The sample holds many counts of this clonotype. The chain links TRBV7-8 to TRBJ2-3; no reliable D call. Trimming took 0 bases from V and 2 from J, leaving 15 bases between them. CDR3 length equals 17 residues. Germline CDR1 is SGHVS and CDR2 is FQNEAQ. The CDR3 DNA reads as TGTGCCAGCAGCTTAGCTGCCGGCCGAAGAGCCACAGATACGCAGTATTTT. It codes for CASSLAAGRRATDTQYF. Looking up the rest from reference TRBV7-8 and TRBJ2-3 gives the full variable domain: GAGVSQSPRYKVAKRGQDVALRCDPISGHVSLFWYQQALGQGPEFLTYFQNEAQLDKSGLPSDRFFAERPEGSVSTLKIQRTQQEDSAVYLCASSLAAGRRATDTQYFGPGTRLTVL.

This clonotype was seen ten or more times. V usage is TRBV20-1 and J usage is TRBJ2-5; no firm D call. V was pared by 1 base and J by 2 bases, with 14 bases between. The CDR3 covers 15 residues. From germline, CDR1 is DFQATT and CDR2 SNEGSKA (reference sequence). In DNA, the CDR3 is TGCAGTGCTAGAGTTCAGTTACGGCCTCAAGAGACCCAGTACTTC. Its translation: CSARVQLRPQETQYF.

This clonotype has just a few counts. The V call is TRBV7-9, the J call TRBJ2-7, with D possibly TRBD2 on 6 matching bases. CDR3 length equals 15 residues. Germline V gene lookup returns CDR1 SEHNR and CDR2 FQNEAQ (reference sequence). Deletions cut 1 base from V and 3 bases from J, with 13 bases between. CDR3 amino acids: CASSLGSVRGYEQYF. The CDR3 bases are TGTGCCAGCAGCTTAGGTTCGGTGCGGGGCTACGAGCAGTACTTC.

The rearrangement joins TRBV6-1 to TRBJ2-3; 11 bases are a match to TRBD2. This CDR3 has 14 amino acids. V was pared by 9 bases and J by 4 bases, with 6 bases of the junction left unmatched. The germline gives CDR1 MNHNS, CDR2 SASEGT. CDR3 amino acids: CASITSGGADTQYF. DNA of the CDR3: TGTGCCAGTATAACTAGCGGGGGAGCAGATACGCAGTATTTT.

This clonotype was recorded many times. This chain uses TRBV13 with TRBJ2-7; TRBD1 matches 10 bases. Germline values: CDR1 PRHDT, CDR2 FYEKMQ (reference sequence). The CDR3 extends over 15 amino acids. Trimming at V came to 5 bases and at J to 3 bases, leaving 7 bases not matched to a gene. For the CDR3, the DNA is TGTGCCAGCAGCCCTCCGGGACAGGGGTTCTACGAGCAGTACTTC. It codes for CASSPPGQGFYEQYF.

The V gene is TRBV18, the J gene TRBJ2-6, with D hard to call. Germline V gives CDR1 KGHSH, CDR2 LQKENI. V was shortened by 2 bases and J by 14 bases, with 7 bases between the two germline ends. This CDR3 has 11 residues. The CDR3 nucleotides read TGTGCCAGCTCACCAGAGCATCTCCTGACTTTC. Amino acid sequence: CASSPEHLLTF.

Written as DNA, the CDR3 is TGTGCCAGCAGACTAGCGGGGCGCCTCACCGGGGAGCTGTTTTTT. Protein product: CASRLAGRLTGELFF. The genes are TRBV2 and TRBJ2-2; 10 bases agree with TRBD2. V lost 6 bases, J lost 4 bases, and 5 bases stayed unmatched. Germline V gene sequence: CDR1 SNHLY, CDR2 FYNNEI. The CDR3 has 15 amino acids.

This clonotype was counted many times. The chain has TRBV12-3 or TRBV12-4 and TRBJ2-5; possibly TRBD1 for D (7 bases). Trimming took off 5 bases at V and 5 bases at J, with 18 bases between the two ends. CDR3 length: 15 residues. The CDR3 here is CASSLRLEGAETQYF. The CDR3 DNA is TGTGCCAGCAGTCTGAGACTAGAGGGGGCCGAGACCCAGTACTTC.

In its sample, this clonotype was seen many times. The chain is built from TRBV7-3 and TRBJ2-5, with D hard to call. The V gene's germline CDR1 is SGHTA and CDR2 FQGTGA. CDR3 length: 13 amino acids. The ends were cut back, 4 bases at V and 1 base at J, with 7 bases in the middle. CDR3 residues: CASSSGVQETQYF. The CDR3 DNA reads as TGTGCCAGCAGCTCCGGAGTCCAAGAGACCCAGTACTTC. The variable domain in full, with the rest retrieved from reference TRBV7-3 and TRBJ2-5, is GAGVSQTPSNKVTEKGKYVELRCDPISGHTALYWYRQSLGQGPEFLIYFQGTGAADDSGLPNDRFFAVRPEGSVSTLKIQRTERGDSAVYLCASSSGVQETQYFGPGTRLLVL.

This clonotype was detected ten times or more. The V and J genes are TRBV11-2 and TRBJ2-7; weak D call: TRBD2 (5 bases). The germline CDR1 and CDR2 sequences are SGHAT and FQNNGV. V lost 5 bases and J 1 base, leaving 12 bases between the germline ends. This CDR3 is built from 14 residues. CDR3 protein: CASSATGSSYEQYF. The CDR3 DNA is TGTGCCAGCAGCGCGACGGGGAGTTCCTACGAGCAGTACTTC.

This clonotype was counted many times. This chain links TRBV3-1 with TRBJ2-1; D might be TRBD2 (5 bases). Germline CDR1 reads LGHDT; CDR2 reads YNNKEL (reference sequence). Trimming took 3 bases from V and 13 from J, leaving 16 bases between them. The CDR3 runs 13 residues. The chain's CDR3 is CASSHGVRTPQFF. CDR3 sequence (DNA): TGTGCCAGCAGCCATGGAGTAAGGACTCCACAGTTCTTC.

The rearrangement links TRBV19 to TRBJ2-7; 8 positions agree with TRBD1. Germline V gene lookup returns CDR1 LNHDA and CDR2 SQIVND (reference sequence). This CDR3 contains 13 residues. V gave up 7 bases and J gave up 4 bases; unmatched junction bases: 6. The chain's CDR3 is CASNAQGAYEQYF. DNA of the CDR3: TGTGCCAGTAATGCGCAGGGGGCTTACGAGCAGTACTTC.

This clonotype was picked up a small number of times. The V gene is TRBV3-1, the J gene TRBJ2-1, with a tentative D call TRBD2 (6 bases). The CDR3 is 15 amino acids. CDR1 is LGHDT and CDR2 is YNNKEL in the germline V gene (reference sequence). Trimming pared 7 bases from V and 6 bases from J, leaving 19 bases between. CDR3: CASTLTGTSGNEQFF. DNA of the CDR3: TGTGCCAGCACCCTTACCGGGACTTCGGGCAATGAGCAGTTCTTC.

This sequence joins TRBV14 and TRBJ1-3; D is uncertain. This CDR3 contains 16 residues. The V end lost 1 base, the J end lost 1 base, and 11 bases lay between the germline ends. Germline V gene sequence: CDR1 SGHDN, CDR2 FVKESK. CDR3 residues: CASSQGFVISGNTIYF. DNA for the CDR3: TGTGCCAGCAGCCAAGGATTTGTGATATCTGGAAACACCATATATTTT.

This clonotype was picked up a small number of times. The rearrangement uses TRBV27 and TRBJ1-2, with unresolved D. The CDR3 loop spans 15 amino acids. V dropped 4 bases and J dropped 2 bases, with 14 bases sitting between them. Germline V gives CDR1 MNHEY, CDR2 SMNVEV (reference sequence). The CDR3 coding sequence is TGTGCCAGCAGTTCCCTTGAGGGTTTGAACTATGGCTACACCTTC. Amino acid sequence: CASSSLEGLNYGYTF.

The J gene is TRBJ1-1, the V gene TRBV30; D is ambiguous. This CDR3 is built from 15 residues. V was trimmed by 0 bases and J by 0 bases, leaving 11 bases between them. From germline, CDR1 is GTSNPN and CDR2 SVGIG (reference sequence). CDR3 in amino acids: CAWSVPFLLNTEAFF. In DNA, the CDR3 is TGTGCCTGGAGTGTACCCTTCCTTCTGAACACTGAAGCTTTCTTT.

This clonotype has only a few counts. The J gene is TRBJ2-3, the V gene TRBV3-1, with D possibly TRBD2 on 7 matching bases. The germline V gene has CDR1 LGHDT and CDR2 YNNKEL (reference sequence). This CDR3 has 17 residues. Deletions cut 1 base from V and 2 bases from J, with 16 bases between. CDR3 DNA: TGTGCCAGCAGCCAAGGAGGTGGGGGGGCCGCCACAGATACGCAGTATTTT. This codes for CASSQGGGGAATDTQYF.

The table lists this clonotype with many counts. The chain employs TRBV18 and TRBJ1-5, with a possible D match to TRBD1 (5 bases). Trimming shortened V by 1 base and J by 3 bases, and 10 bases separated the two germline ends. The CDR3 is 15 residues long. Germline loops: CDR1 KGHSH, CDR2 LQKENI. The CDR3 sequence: CASSPRGRDNQPQHF. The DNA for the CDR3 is TGTGCCAGCTCACCACGGGGCAGGGACAATCAGCCCCAGCATTTT.

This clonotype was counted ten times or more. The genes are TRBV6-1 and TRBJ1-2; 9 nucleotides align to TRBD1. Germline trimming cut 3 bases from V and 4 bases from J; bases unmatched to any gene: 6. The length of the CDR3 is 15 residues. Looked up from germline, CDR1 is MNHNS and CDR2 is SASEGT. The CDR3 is CASSEAGTGFYGYTF. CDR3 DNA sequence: TGTGCCAGCAGTGAGGCCGGGACAGGGTTCTATGGCTACACCTTC.

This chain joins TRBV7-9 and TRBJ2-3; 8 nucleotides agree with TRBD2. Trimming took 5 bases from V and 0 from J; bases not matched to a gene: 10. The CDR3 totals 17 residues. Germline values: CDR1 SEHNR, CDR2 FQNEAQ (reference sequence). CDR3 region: CASSLMMSGGSTDTQYF. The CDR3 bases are TGTGCCAGCAGCCTGATGATGAGCGGGGGCAGCACAGATACGCAGTATTTT.

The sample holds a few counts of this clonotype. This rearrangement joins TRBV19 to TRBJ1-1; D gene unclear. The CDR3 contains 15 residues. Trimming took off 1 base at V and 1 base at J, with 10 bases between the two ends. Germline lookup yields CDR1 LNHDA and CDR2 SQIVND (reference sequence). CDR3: CASSIAQAPNTEAFF. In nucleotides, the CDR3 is TGTGCCAGTAGTATAGCGCAGGCGCCGAACACTGAAGCTTTCTTT.